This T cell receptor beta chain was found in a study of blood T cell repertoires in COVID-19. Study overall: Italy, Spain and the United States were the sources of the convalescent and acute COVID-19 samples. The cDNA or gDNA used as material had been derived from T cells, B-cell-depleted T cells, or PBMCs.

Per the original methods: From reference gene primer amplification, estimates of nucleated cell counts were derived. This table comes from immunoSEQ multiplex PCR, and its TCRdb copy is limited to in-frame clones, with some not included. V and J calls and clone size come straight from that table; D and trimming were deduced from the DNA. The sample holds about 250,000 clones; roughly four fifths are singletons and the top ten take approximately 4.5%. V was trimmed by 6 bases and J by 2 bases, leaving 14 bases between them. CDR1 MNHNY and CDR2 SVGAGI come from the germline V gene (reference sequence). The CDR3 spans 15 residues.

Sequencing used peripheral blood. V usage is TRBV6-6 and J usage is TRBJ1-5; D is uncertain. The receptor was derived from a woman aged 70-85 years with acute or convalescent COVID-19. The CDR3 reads CASSKPPPGNQPQHF. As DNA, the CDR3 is TGTGCCAGCAGCAAACCCCCCCCGGGCAATCAGCCCCAGCATTTT.